This TCR beta chain was found in a study of blood T cells in healthy people across ages. Study information: About one barcoded beta molecule per two T cells was captured by template switching.

General study findings and limits: Donor CMV infection status was unknown, possibly confounding age-related changes in expanded clonotypes.

This clonotype was detected a few times. Its antigen is unknown. The CDR3 length is 15 residues. Germline V gene data show CDR1 as SGHRS and CDR2 as YFSETQ. The V and J ends lost 0 bases and 11 bases respectively, with 20 bases between them. The use of a sample-barcoded 5' primer and a J-beta primer mix characterized a second PCR of roughly 6 to 11 cycles. Each cDNA molecule received a tag from a template-switch adaptor that had 12 random nucleotides. TCRdb reprocessed the 5' RACE reads with MiXCR, giving one entry per CDR3 protein. The sample shows more than 650,000 distinct CDR3 sequences, roughly 20% of them seen only once. There were healthy Caucasian individuals from Russia, aged roughly 6 to 95, serving as donors.

The chain is built from TRBV5-1 and TRBJ2-5; D possibly uses TRBD1 or TRBD2 (6 bases each). The sequence was collected from a man between 65 and 80 years old in good health. Sequences were obtained from blood. CDR3 DNA sequence: TGCGCCAGCAGCTTGGCTGTATCGGGGGCAAGGGAGCAGTACTTC. Protein product: CASSLAVSGAREQYF.